This T cell receptor (beta chain) originates from a study of response to subunit inactivated influenza vaccine. The study, taken as a whole, reports: Researchers suggested that each seasonal influenza vaccination recruits few new T cells.

Via MiXCR, TCRdb re-called the RT-PCR reads, giving one row per CDR3 protein. The data contain under 750,000 distinct CDR3 sequences, about an eighth of them singletons. This CDR3 has 18 amino acids. Germline trimming cut 7 bases from V and 0 bases from J; bases unmatched to any gene: 14. Comments on this clonotype: As yet, its antigen is unknown.

The sample in question was PBMCs from blood, obtained on the day of vaccination. This chain joins TRBV12-3 or TRBV12-4 and TRBJ2-3; 9 positions match TRBD2. This receptor was taken from a man between 50 and 59 years old who received an inactivated influenza vaccine. The CDR3 reads CASTLLADSGGSTDTQYF. CDR3 nucleotides: TGTGCCAGCACCTTACTGGCGGATAGCGGGGGTAGCACAGATACGCAGTATTTT.